The 16 T cell receptor beta chains below were found in one sample sequenced in a study of beta chain features in type 1 diabetes. Expressed TCRB transcripts were sequenced, since all the RNA that had been isolated was reverse transcribed. This table comes from immunoSEQ multiplex PCR, and its TCRdb copy is limited to in-frame clones, with some not included. The profile shows around 310,000 clones, approximately 11% of them singletons. Sequenced: naive CD4+ T cells from blood. These receptor sequences come from a woman aged 25 to 39 in good health.

This clone was observed a few times. The rearrangement joins TRBV7-9 to TRBJ2-5; possible D gene TRBD1, 6 bases. The V end lost 5 bases, the J end lost 1 base, and 11 bases lay between the germline ends. The CDR3 spans 14 residues. Germline values: CDR1 SEHNR, CDR2 FQNEAQ (reference sequence). The CDR3 sequence is CASSTRDTQETQYF. DNA of the CDR3: TGTGCCAGCAGCACCCGGGACACCCAAGAGACCCAGTACTTC.

This clone was detected only once. This chain connects TRBV30 to TRBJ2-7; 7 bases are shared with TRBD1. The CDR3 contains 13 residues. The ends lost 2 bases at V and 6 bases at J; junction bases unmatched: 7. Germline loops: CDR1 GTSNPN, CDR2 SVGIG (reference sequence). CDR3 sequence: CAWSTHRGGEQYF. CDR3 bases: TGTGCCTGGAGTACTCACAGGGGCGGCGAGCAGTACTTC. Filled out from reference TRBV30 and TRBJ2-7, the complete variable domain reads SQTIHQWPATLVQPVGSPLSLECTVEGTSNPNLYWYRQAAGRGLQLLFYSVGIGQISSEVPQNLSASRPQDRQFILSSKKLLLSDSGFYLCAWSTHRGGEQYFGPGTRLTVT.

The chain recombines TRBV7-2 with TRBJ2-5; D is possibly TRBD2 (5 bases). The CDR3 spans 14 residues. Germline loops: CDR1 SGHTA, CDR2 FQGNSA. Trimming took 1 base from V and 1 from J, leaving 7 bases between them. The CDR3 bases are TGTGCCAGCAGCTTAGTCCGGGGCCAAGAGACCCAGTACTTC. It is translated as CASSLVRGQETQYF.

This clone has a handful of counts. This chain uses TRBV19 with TRBJ2-3; possibly TRBD2 for D (5 bases). From germline, CDR1 is LNHDA and CDR2 SQIVND (reference sequence). Trimming stripped 5 bases from V and 7 bases from J, with 19 bases between. The CDR3 length is 15 residues. CDR3 DNA sequence: TGTGCCAGTAGTTACCCTCTCGGGAAAACAAATACGCAGTATTTT. This translates into CASSYPLGKTNTQYF.

This chain connects TRBV6-5 to TRBJ1-1, with D tentatively TRBD1 (6 bases). The V gene's germline CDR1 is MNHEY and CDR2 SVGAGI. The CDR3 covers 16 residues. Between the trimmed V and J ends, which lost 0 bases and 5 bases, there was a span of 16 bases. As DNA, the CDR3 is TGTGCCAGCAGTTACTCGACGGGGGGCGCGGGGACTGAAGCTTTCTTT. It translates to CASSYSTGGAGTEAFF.

This clone has just a few counts. The chain is built from TRBV28 and TRBJ2-3; TRBD2 matches at 13 bases. The CDR3 covers 17 residues. V shed 4 bases, J shed 3 bases, and the junction held 7 bases outside the gene matches. Looked up from germline, CDR1 is MDHEN and CDR2 is SYDVKM. CDR3 region: CASSSRRTSGRTDTQYF. In nucleotides, the CDR3 is TGTGCCAGCAGTTCACGCCGGACTAGCGGGAGAACAGATACGCAGTATTTT.

This chain joins TRBV27 and TRBJ2-5, with 10 bases matching TRBD2. The CDR3 spans 16 residues. Germline-derived CDR1 and CDR2 are MNHEY and SMNVEV (reference sequence). J lost 0 bases, V lost 5 bases, and 6 bases had no gene match. The CDR3 sequence is CASSLGLAENQETQYF. The CDR3, as DNA: TGTGCCAGCAGTCTTGGACTAGCGGAGAACCAAGAGACCCAGTACTTC.

The CDR3 protein is CSVGGTGYEQYF. The CDR3 nucleotides are TGCAGCGTGGGGGGGACAGGATACGAGCAGTACTTC. The V gene is TRBV29-1, the J gene TRBJ2-7; TRBD1 might be the D (8 bases). CDR1 and CDR2 (germline): SQVTM, ANQGSEA. Trimming cost V 6 bases and J 4 bases, with 13 bases left between them. This CDR3 has 12 amino acids.

The V and J genes are TRBV9 and TRBJ2-7; D uncertain. The V end lost 0 bases, the J end lost 2 bases, and 3 bases lay between the germline ends. The CDR3 has 12 residues. The V gene's germline CDR1 is SGDLS and CDR2 YYNGEE. The CDR3 DNA follows: TGTGCCAGCAGCGTAGTAGCCTACGAGCAGTACTTC. Translation: CASSVVAYEQYF.

The rearrangement uses TRBV6-5 and TRBJ2-1, with no clear D. The CDR3 contains 13 residues. From germline, CDR1 is MNHEY and CDR2 SVGAGI. V gave up 2 bases and J gave up 5 bases, with 7 bases separating them. CDR3 nucleotides: TGTGCCAGCAGTTACAGTCACAACAATGAGCAGTTCTTC. The encoded protein is CASSYSHNNEQFF.

This clone was seen just once. The gene calls are TRBV6-5 and TRBJ1-2, with D possibly being TRBD1 (5 bases). Trimming took off 10 bases at V and 0 bases at J, with 18 bases between the two ends. Per germline, CDR1 MNHEY and CDR2 SVGAGI. CDR3 length: 15 residues. The CDR3 DNA follows: TGTGCCACTACTTTGGGGCAGAGAGCTAACTATGGCTACACCTTC. It is translated as CATTLGQRANYGYTF.

This clone has just a few counts. The V gene is TRBV5-4, the J gene TRBJ1-4, with 8 bases that match TRBD1. The J segment lost 2 bases and the V segment lost 4 bases, leaving 4 bases of the junction unmatched. Germline-derived CDR1 and CDR2 are SGHNT and YYREEE (reference sequence). The CDR3 runs to 15 residues. CDR3 protein: CASSPGQDTNEKLFF. The CDR3 bases are TGTGCCAGCAGCCCGGGACAGGACACTAATGAAAAACTGTTTTTT.

The chain links TRBV4-1 to TRBJ2-1; 7 bases are shared with TRBD2. Germline-derived CDR1 and CDR2 are MGHRA and YSYEKL. The V gene end was trimmed by 4 bases and the J gene end by 4 bases; junction bases not matched to a gene: 16. The CDR3 loop spans 18 amino acids. The CDR3 is CASSRPEWGGSGYNEQFF. The CDR3 region has the DNA TGCGCCAGCAGCCGACCCGAGTGGGGCGGGAGCGGGTACAATGAGCAGTTCTTC.

This chain links TRBV18 with TRBJ2-1; 8 bases line up with TRBD2. The germline V gene has CDR1 KGHSH and CDR2 LQKENI. The V and J ends lost 1 base and 9 bases, in that order; junction bases with no gene match: 8. The CDR3 consists of 15 residues. Here the CDR3 DNA reads TGTGCCAGCTCACCACTCGGGAGGGGACGGGGTGAGCAGTTCTTC. Protein: CASSPLGRGRGEQFF.

This clone was seen a handful of times. The chain combines TRBV30 with TRBJ2-7, with a tentative D call TRBD2 (6 bases). Deletions cut 1 base from V and 3 bases from J, with 10 bases between. CDR1 and CDR2 from the germline V gene are GTSNPN and SVGIG (reference sequence). The CDR3 has 13 residues. This chain's CDR3 is CAWSGAGHYEQYF. The CDR3 DNA sequence: TGTGCCTGGAGTGGTGCGGGGCACTACGAGCAGTACTTC. Filled out from reference TRBV30 and TRBJ2-7, the complete variable domain reads SQTIHQWPATLVQPVGSPLSLECTVEGTSNPNLYWYRQAAGRGLQLLFYSVGIGQISSEVPQNLSASRPQDRQFILSSKKLLLSDSGFYLCAWSGAGHYEQYFGPGTRLTVT.

This clone was detected only a few times. The chain carries TRBV28 and TRBJ2-6, with TRBD1 identical over 10 bases. V shed 10 bases, J shed 0 bases, and the junction held 6 bases outside the gene matches. The germline CDR1 and CDR2 sequences are MDHEN and SYDVKM. The CDR3 runs to 16 residues. CDR3 loop: CAIRDRGYSGANVLTF. DNA for the CDR3: TGTGCCATCAGGGACAGGGGTTACTCTGGGGCCAACGTCCTGACTTTC.